The next 8 T cell receptor beta chains were all read from a single sample in a study of T cell responses to AZD1222 COVID-19 vaccine. Data came from immunoSEQ multiplex PCR; TCRdb stores just in-frame clones and leaves some out. The top ten hold roughly 31% of the sample, which has about 83,000 clones, roughly nine tenths seen once. The sequencing used peripheral blood, collected on day 0 of AZD1222 vaccination. The source of these receptors is an adult in good health.

The chain joins TRBV30 to TRBJ2-7, with D possibly matching TRBD1 (5 bases). Germline CDR1 reads GTSNPN; CDR2 reads SVGIG (reference sequence). Between the trimmed V and J ends, which lost 2 bases and 1 base, there was a span of 9 bases. The CDR3 consists of 13 residues. The CDR3 region has the DNA TGTGCCTGGAGTCCCGACAGATCCTACGAGCAGTACTTC. This encodes CAWSPDRSYEQYF.

V gene TRBV4-1 combines with J gene TRBJ2-5; no definite D call. The V end lost 2 bases, the J end lost 1 base, and 11 bases lay between the germline ends. This CDR3 is 15 amino acids long. The germline V gene has CDR1 MGHRA and CDR2 YSYEKL. CDR3 in DNA: TGCGCCAGCAGCCAAATCACGGGCGCCCAAGAGACCCAGTACTTC. Amino acids: CASSQITGAQETQYF.

This chain joins TRBV4-1 and TRBJ1-6; 10 bases agree with TRBD1. After removal of 2 bases from V and 10 bases from J, the junction contained 8 bases not matched to a gene. The CDR3 loop spans 16 amino acids. Germline V gene data show CDR1 as MGHRA and CDR2 as YSYEKL. As DNA, the CDR3 is TGCGCCAGCAGCCAACGGGTCCGGGACAGGGGATCACCCCTCCACTTT. Protein: CASSQRVRDRGSPLHF.

The chain employs TRBV11-3 and TRBJ2-7; 7 bases fit TRBD2. CDR3 size: 13 residues. The germline V gene has CDR1 SGHNT and CDR2 YENEEA. Trimming took 3 bases from V and 7 from J; bases not matched to a gene: 6. The CDR3 bases are TGTGCCAGCAGCTTCGGGCGGGGAGGGGAGCAGTACTTC. Residues: CASSFGRGGEQYF.

The genes are TRBV6-5 and TRBJ1-2; the match to TRBD1 covers 8 bases. The CDR3 is 12 residues long. The germline gives CDR1 MNHEY, CDR2 SVGAGI. The junction had 3 bases not matched to a gene; V was cut back by 6 bases and J by 6 bases. The CDR3 DNA follows: TGTGCCAGCAGACAGGGGGAGGATGGCTACACCTTC. Protein sequence: CASRQGEDGYTF.

The rearrangement uses TRBV7-2 and TRBJ2-7; TRBD2 might be the D (6 bases). Deletions cut 2 bases from V and 7 bases from J, with 18 bases between. The germline V gene encodes CDR1 SGHTA and CDR2 FQGNSA. The CDR3 has 15 amino acids. The CDR3 sequence is CASSLRDSFLREQYF. CDR3 bases: TGTGCCAGCAGCTTAAGGGACTCTTTCTTGCGGGAGCAGTACTTC.

The J gene is TRBJ2-4, the V gene TRBV27, with D hard to call. Germline assignment: CDR1 MNHEY and CDR2 SMNVEV (reference sequence). Trimming shortened V by 2 bases and J by 0 bases, and 11 bases separated the two germline ends. The CDR3 contains 16 residues. In DNA form, the CDR3 reads TGTGCCAGCAGTTTAGGGATTGGGATAGCCAAAAACATTCAGTACTTC. Its translation: CASSLGIGIAKNIQYF.

The table lists this clone with a count of one. The chain is built from TRBV3-1 (or the pseudogene TRBV3-2) and TRBJ2-3, with TRBD2 identical over 8 bases. Germline CDR1 LGHDT, CDR2 YNNKEL (reference sequence). V shed 7 bases and J 0 bases; nucleotides not matched to a gene: 6. CDR3 size: 15 residues. The CDR3 DNA sequence: TGTGCCAGCACCCATGGCGGGAGGAGCACAGATACGCAGTATTTT. Its translation: CASTHGGRSTDTQYF.